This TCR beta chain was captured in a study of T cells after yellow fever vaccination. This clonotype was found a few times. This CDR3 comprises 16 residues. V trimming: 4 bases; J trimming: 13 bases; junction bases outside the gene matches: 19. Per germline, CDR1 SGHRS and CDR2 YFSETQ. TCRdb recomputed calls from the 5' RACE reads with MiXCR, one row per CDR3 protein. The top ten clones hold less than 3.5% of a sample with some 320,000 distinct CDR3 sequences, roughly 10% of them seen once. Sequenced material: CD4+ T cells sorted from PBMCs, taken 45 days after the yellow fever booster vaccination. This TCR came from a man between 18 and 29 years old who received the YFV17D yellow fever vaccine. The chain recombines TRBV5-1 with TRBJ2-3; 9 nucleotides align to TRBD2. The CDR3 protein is CASSPGGASGELSKYF. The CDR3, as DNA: TGCGCCAGCAGCCCGGGGGGAGCTAGCGGGGAGCTCTCAAAGTATTTT.